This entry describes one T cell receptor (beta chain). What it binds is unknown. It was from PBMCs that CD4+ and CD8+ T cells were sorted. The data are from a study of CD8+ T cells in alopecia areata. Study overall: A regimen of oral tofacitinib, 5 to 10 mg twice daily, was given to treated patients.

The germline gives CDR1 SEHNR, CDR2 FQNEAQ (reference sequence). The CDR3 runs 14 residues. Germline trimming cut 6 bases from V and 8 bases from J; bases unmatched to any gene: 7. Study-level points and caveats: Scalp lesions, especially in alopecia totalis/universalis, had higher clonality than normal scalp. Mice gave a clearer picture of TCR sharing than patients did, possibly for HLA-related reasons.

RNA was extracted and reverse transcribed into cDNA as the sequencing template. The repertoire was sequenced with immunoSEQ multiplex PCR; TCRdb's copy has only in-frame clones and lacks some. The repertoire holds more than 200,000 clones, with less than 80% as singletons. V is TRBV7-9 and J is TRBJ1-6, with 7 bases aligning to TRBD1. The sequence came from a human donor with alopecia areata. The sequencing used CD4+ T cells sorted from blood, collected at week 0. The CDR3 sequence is CASSLQGRDSPLHF. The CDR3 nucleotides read TGTGCCAGCAGTTTACAGGGGAGGGATTCACCCCTCCACTTT. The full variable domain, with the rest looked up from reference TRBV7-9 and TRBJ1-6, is DTGVSQNPRHKITKRGQNVTFRCDPISEHNRLYWYRQTLGQGPEFLTYFQNEAQLEKSRLLSDRFSAERPKGSFSTLEIQRTEQGDSAMYLCASSLQGRDSPLHFGNGTRLTVT.